This entry lists 25 T cell receptor beta chains sequenced from one sample in a study of T cells in Graves' hyperthyroidism and ophthalmopathy. The source material, RNA transcripts, was used to amplify TCR beta CDR3 regions. First-round RT-PCR of the TCR CDR3 relied on the HTBI primer set. TCRdb reprocessed the multiplex PCR reads with MiXCR, giving one entry per CDR3 protein. The table has under 800,000 distinct CDR3 sequences, 12% to 15% seen once. The sequenced sample consisted of blood. The receptor set was obtained from a woman younger than 30 with Graves' hyperthyroidism.

The V and J genes are TRBV12-3 or TRBV12-4 and TRBJ2-5; D is perhaps TRBD1 or TRBD2 (5 bases each). V lost 5 bases, J lost 3 bases, and 22 bases lay in between. The CDR3 is made up of 17 amino acids. The CDR3 loop reads CASSDYGWGSPEETQYF. DNA of the CDR3: TGTGCCAGCAGTGACTATGGGTGGGGGAGTCCTGAAGAGACCCAGTACTTC.

This clonotype was found many times. The chain carries TRBV20-1 and TRBJ2-7; D is perhaps TRBD1 (6 bases). The CDR3 is 12 amino acids. The V and J ends lost 5 bases and 2 bases respectively, with 10 bases between them. Germline V lookup: CDR1 DFQATT, CDR2 SNEGSKA (reference sequence). CDR3 region: CSAHHRAYEQYF. CDR3 nucleotides: TGCAGTGCTCATCACAGGGCCTACGAGCAGTACTTC.

CDR3 in amino acids: CASSLHRTFF. CDR3 nucleotides: TGTGCCAGCAGCTTGCACAGGACGTTCTTC. The chain carries TRBV5-8 and TRBJ2-1; tentatively, D is TRBD1 (5 bases). Trimming removed 1 base at V and 15 bases at J, with 8 bases between. Germline V gene sequence: CDR1 SGHTS, CDR2 YDEGEE. The CDR3 contains 10 residues.

This clonotype was observed a few times. In DNA form, the CDR3 reads TGTGCCATCAGTAACACGGACAGAGGTCAAGAGACCCAGTACTTC. Residues: CAISNTDRGQETQYF. The chain employs TRBV10-3 and TRBJ2-5, with D possibly TRBD1 on 6 matching bases. The V end was cut by 5 bases, the J end by 2 bases, with 15 bases between. This CDR3 spans 15 amino acids. Germline V gene sequence: CDR1 ENHRY, CDR2 SYGVKD.

J is TRBJ2-3 and V is TRBV7-9; a weak D match, TRBD2 (6 bases). The CDR3 is 15 residues long. Germline V gene lookup returns CDR1 SEHNR and CDR2 FQNEAQ (reference sequence). Trimming cost V 4 bases and J 5 bases, with 16 bases left between them. CDR3 coding DNA: TGTGCCAGCAGCTCGCCGCGCGGAGCGGGAGATACGCAGTATTTT. It codes for CASSSPRGAGDTQYF.

This clonotype was observed at least ten times. The rearrangement links TRBV18 to TRBJ1-1, with D perhaps TRBD1 (5 bases). Per the germline V gene, CDR1 is KGHSH and CDR2 is LQKENI. The CDR3 runs 14 residues. V lost 3 bases to trimming and J lost 1 base, with 9 bases between them. CDR3 sequence (DNA): TGTGCCAGCTCACCCCTGCAGGGGAACACTGAAGCTTTCTTT. This codes for CASSPLQGNTEAFF.

This clonotype has more than one count but fewer than ten. The gene calls are TRBV2 and TRBJ2-1; the D gene is possibly TRBD1 (6 bases). Germline values: CDR1 SNHLY, CDR2 FYNNEI. V was clipped by 5 bases and J by 4 bases, with 12 bases between them. The CDR3 has 14 residues. This CDR3 reads CASSRGNLYNEQFF. DNA for the CDR3: TGTGCCAGCAGTAGGGGGAACCTTTACAATGAGCAGTTCTTC.

The chain is built from TRBV4-3 and TRBJ2-1; perhaps D is TRBD1 or TRBD2 (6 bases each). Germline lookup yields CDR1 LGHNA and CDR2 YSLEER. CDR3 length: 16 residues. Trimming took 3 bases from V and 9 from J, leaving 21 bases between them. The DNA of the CDR3 is TGCGCCAGCAGCCATAGAGTGGGGGGCTCCTACGGTGAGCAGTTCTTC. Amino acids: CASSHRVGGSYGEQFF.

This clonotype has only a few counts. The CDR3 loop is CASSLVDATNTGELFF. The CDR3 nucleotides are TGCGCCAGCAGCTTGGTGGACGCCACGAACACCGGGGAGCTGTTTTTT. The chain is built from TRBV5-1 and TRBJ2-2; no firm D call. The V gene's germline CDR1 is SGHRS and CDR2 YFSETQ. Trimming shortened V by 0 bases and J by 0 bases, and 9 bases separated the two germline ends. The length of the CDR3 is 16 residues.

A few counts support this clonotype. The chain combines TRBV20-1 with TRBJ2-1; possibly TRBD2 for D (6 bases). This CDR3 has 14 amino acids. Germline assignment: CDR1 DFQATT and CDR2 SNEGSKA (reference sequence). Trimming stripped 6 bases from V and 4 bases from J, with 16 bases between. DNA of the CDR3: TGCAGTGCGATCGGGGAGGTGCGATACAATGAGCAGTTCTTC. This gives the protein CSAIGEVRYNEQFF.

This clonotype came up a few times. The chain combines TRBV20-1 with TRBJ2-7, with 9 bases lining up with TRBD2. Looked up from germline, CDR1 is DFQATT and CDR2 is SNEGSKA (reference sequence). Unmatched junction bases numbered 6, after V lost 3 bases and J lost 0 bases. CDR3 length: 15 residues. CDR3 residues: CSASRLADSSYEQYF. The CDR3 coding sequence is TGCAGTGCTAGCCGACTAGCGGATTCCTCCTACGAGCAGTACTTC.

This clonotype was seen many times. This chain links TRBV30 with TRBJ2-7, with 8 nucleotides matching TRBD2. This CDR3 has 13 residues. Germline V gives CDR1 GTSNPN, CDR2 SVGIG (reference sequence). Trimming took 8 bases from V and 3 from J; bases not matched to a gene: 9. CDR3 amino acids: CAVREGLVYEQYF. The CDR3 nucleotides are TGTGCCGTCCGGGAGGGCCTCGTCTACGAGCAGTACTTC.

This clonotype has just a few counts. The V call is TRBV7-3, the J call TRBJ2-6; tentative D call: TRBD1 (6 bases). The germline V gene encodes CDR1 SGHTA and CDR2 FQGTGA. The CDR3 spans 15 residues. The V end lost 4 bases, the J end lost 1 base, and 8 bases lay between the germline ends. The CDR3 loop is CASSSDRSGANVLTF. The CDR3 coding sequence is TGTGCCAGCAGCTCAGACAGGTCTGGGGCCAACGTCCTGACTTTC.

This clonotype was counted at least ten times. In DNA, the CDR3 is TGTGCCAGCAGCTTGGGGGGGGGAAACCTCTATGGCTACACCTTC. Translated, it gives CASSLGGGNLYGYTF. The chain employs TRBV7-2 and TRBJ1-2, with D possibly being TRBD1 (5 bases). The germline V and J ends were trimmed by 3 bases and 4 bases, with 15 bases remaining between them. In germline, CDR1 is SGHTA, CDR2 FQGNSA. This CDR3 has 15 amino acids.

This clonotype was seen only a few times. The V gene is TRBV24-1, the J gene TRBJ1-1, with 9 bases lining up with TRBD1. V dropped 7 bases and J dropped 0; count of bases not matched to a gene: 5. Germline loops: CDR1 KGHDR, CDR2 SFDVKD. CDR3 length: 15 residues. CDR3 DNA sequence: TGTGCCACCAGGGGCACAGGGGGCCTGAACACTGAAGCTTTCTTT. It specifies CATRGTGGLNTEAFF.

The rearrangement uses TRBV7-9 and TRBJ2-5, with 9 bases fitting TRBD1. Unmatched junction bases numbered 11, after V lost 1 base and J lost 5 bases. The CDR3 totals 17 residues. Per germline, CDR1 SEHNR and CDR2 FQNEAQ (reference sequence). The CDR3 loop is CASSLVLGQGGAETQYF. The CDR3 DNA reads TGTGCCAGCAGCTTAGTTTTGGGACAGGGAGGAGCGGAGACCCAGTACTTC.

This clonotype was counted many times. The CDR3 here is CSARDVDVLYNEQFF. The DNA for the CDR3 is TGCAGTGCTAGAGATGTGGATGTCCTCTACAATGAGCAGTTCTTC. The chain is built from TRBV20-1 and TRBJ2-1; D uncertain. V shed 0 bases and J shed 3 bases, with 12 bases lying between them. Germline V gives CDR1 DFQATT, CDR2 SNEGSKA (reference sequence). The CDR3 length is 15 residues.

V usage is TRBV12-3 or TRBV12-4 and J usage is TRBJ1-4, with D perhaps TRBD1 (6 bases). This CDR3 is 13 amino acids long. Trimming cost V 2 bases and J 8 bases, with 9 bases left between them. CDR3 amino acids: CASSLRGTEKLFF. CDR3 sequence (DNA): TGTGCCAGCAGTTTACGGGGGACAGAAAAACTGTTTTTT.

This clonotype was recorded at least ten times. The chain links TRBV20-1 to TRBJ1-1; D may be TRBD1 (5 bases). This CDR3 contains 13 residues. V was shortened by 4 bases and J by 7 bases, with 16 bases between the two germline ends. Germline V lookup: CDR1 DFQATT, CDR2 SNEGSKA (reference sequence). CDR3 nucleotides: TGCAGTGCTACCGGGACGGCGAACGGTGAAGCTTTCTTT. The encoded protein is CSATGTANGEAFF.

This clonotype was detected ten times or more. The rearrangement uses TRBV11-2 and TRBJ2-7, with D perhaps TRBD2 (6 bases). CDR1 SGHAT and CDR2 FQNNGV come from the germline V gene. Trimming removed 0 bases from V and 0 bases from J, with 15 bases in between. The CDR3 is 17 residues long. CDR3 region: CASSLDIGYSGSYEQYF. CDR3 in DNA: TGTGCCAGCAGCTTAGACATCGGATATAGCGGCTCCTACGAGCAGTACTTC.

In this sample, this clonotype turned up a few times. The V gene is TRBV14, the J gene TRBJ2-2; maybe TRBD2 (5 bases). The CDR3 length is 16 residues. Germline V gives CDR1 SGHDN, CDR2 FVKESK. V lost 5 bases and J 8 bases, leaving 21 bases between the germline ends. Here the CDR3 reads CASSSIGSARGGELFF. CDR3 nucleotides: TGTGCCAGCAGCTCTATAGGAAGCGCCCGAGGGGGGGAGCTGTTTTTT.

In this sample, this clonotype turned up a few times. This chain uses TRBV20-1 with TRBJ2-3, with D tentatively TRBD1 (6 bases). The CDR3 is 12 amino acids. V lost 6 bases, J lost 12 bases, and 19 bases lay in between. Germline V gives CDR1 DFQATT, CDR2 SNEGSKA (reference sequence). The CDR3 is CSAQRGIRTQYF. The CDR3 DNA sequence: TGCAGTGCCCAGAGGGGGATTAGAACTCAGTATTTT.

This clonotype was picked up many times. The chain is built from TRBV5-6 and TRBJ1-2; D is perhaps TRBD1 (5 bases). This CDR3 is built from 14 residues. With 0 bases removed from V and 8 bases from J, the gap between germline ends came to 14 bases. CDR1 and CDR2 (germline): SGHDT, YYEEEE. CDR3 in amino acids: CASSLVRAVYGYTF. Here the CDR3 DNA reads TGTGCCAGCAGCTTGGTCAGGGCGGTCTACGGCTACACCTTC.

This clonotype was counted at least ten times. The V and J genes are TRBV27 and TRBJ2-7; weak D call: TRBD2 (6 bases). The germline V gene encodes CDR1 MNHEY and CDR2 SMNVEV (reference sequence). The CDR3 is 11 residues long. With 7 bases removed from V and 6 bases from J, the gap between germline ends came to 10 bases. The DNA of the CDR3 is TGTGCCAGCAACCTGGGGGGCGAGCAGTACTTC. It encodes CASNLGGEQYF.

This clonotype appeared a few times. CDR3 sequence (DNA): TGTGCCAGCAGGGAAGCGGGAGGGGGAGAGACCCAGTACTTC. This encodes CASREAGGGETQYF. The rearrangement links TRBV3-1 to TRBJ2-5; 10 positions match TRBD2. V shed 6 bases, J shed 4 bases, and the junction held 5 bases outside the gene matches. The CDR3 consists of 14 residues. CDR1 LGHDT and CDR2 YNNKEL come from the germline V gene (reference sequence).